The clone carrying this T cell receptor (beta chain) was counted a few times. Its antigen is as yet unknown. The junction departs from the called germline gene at one end, perhaps through a read error. The data were obtained in a study of post-analysis software for immune sequencing data. Notes on the study in general: Pronounced co-clustering by F measure was evident among identically batched samples. TRBV5-6, TRBV5-1 and TRBV20-1 belonged to a set of about 5 TRBV segments that were more frequent in patients than controls. Relative to controls, patients with multiple sclerosis showed significantly lower normalized Chao1 diversity.

The TCR beta cDNA libraries carried unique molecular identifiers. Via MiXCR, TCRdb re-called the PCR reads, giving one row per CDR3 protein. Of 700,000 to 800,000 distinct CDR3 sequences detected, 25% to 30% appear once; the ten largest clones hold about 0.5%. Germline-derived CDR1 and CDR2 are ENHRY and SYGVKD. The CDR3 extends over 17 amino acids. This clonotype was obtained from a girl aged 5 to 17 with multiple sclerosis. What was sequenced was blood. The chain recombines TRBV10-3 with TRBJ2-1; D is ambiguous. CDR3 sequence: CAVSPRTVLRIGNEQFF. As DNA, the CDR3 is TGTGCCGTCAGTCCTCGGACCGTTTTGCGGATCGGGAATGAGCAGTTCTTC.